A single sample gave rise to the 17 T cell receptor beta chains below, sequenced in a study of blood T cell repertoires in COVID-19. The table came from immunoSEQ multiplex PCR; TCRdb's copy has only in-frame clones and leaves some out. Counted here are around 200,000 clones, approximately 91% occurring once; the ten biggest clones make up around 0.77%. Sequenced input: PBMCs or T cells enriched from blood (not recorded which). These receptors were taken from a woman younger than 30 who had recovered from COVID-19.

The chain employs TRBV28 and TRBJ2-2, with D maybe TRBD1 (5 bases). The V end was cut by 2 bases, the J end by 2 bases, with 9 bases between. The germline CDR1 and CDR2 sequences are MDHEN and SYDVKM. There are 15 residues in the CDR3. CDR3 in amino acids: CASSLAGINTGELFF. CDR3 DNA sequence: TGTGCCAGCAGTTTAGCAGGGATAAACACCGGGGAGCTGTTTTTT.

J is TRBJ2-1 and V is TRBV27; 9 bases map to TRBD1. The V segment lost 0 bases and the J segment 8 bases; nucleotides outside the gene matches: 2. From germline, CDR1 is MNHEY and CDR2 SMNVEV (reference sequence). This CDR3 is built from 14 residues. The CDR3 region is CASSLSRTGDEQFF. CDR3 in DNA: TGTGCCAGCAGTTTATCGCGGACAGGGGATGAGCAGTTCTTC.

The chain carries TRBV5-5 and TRBJ2-7, with TRBD2 identical over 10 bases. In germline, CDR1 is SGHKS, CDR2 YYEKEE (reference sequence). Unmatched junction bases numbered 22, after V lost 0 bases and J lost 7 bases. The CDR3 length is 20 residues. CDR3 loop: CASSLGRIGPSGSLGVEQYF. The CDR3 bases are TGTGCCAGCAGCTTGGGTCGAATAGGGCCTAGCGGGAGTCTGGGGGTTGAGCAGTACTTC. Based on the CDR3 plus reference TRBV5-5 and TRBJ2-7, the full variable domain is DAGVTQSPTHLIKTRGQQVTLRCSPISGHKSVSWYQQVLGQGPQFIFQYYEKEERGRGNFPDRFSARQFPNYSSELNVNALLLGDSALYLCASSLGRIGPSGSLGVEQYFGPGTRLTVT.

The chain is built from TRBV7-9 and TRBJ1-1; tentative D call: TRBD1 (5 bases). The V gene lost 3 bases and the J gene lost 10 bases, with 12 bases spanning the gap. The germline V gene has CDR1 SEHNR and CDR2 FQNEAQ (reference sequence). CDR3 length: 12 residues. Written as DNA, the CDR3 is TGTGCCAGCAGCTTCGGGTTAACAGGAGCTTTCTTT. Translation gives CASSFGLTGAFF. Combining the CDR3 with reference TRBV7-9 and TRBJ1-1 gives the whole variable domain DTGVSQNPRHKITKRGQNVTFRCDPISEHNRLYWYRQTLGQGPEFLTYFQNEAQLEKSRLLSDRFSAERPKGSFSTLEIQRTEQGDSAMYLCASSFGLTGAFFGQGTRLTVV.

This chain links TRBV9 with TRBJ2-7; 7 nucleotides line up with TRBD1. V lost 3 bases, J lost 3 bases, and 3 bases stayed unmatched. Germline-derived CDR1 and CDR2 are SGDLS and YYNGEE. The CDR3 length is 13 residues. The CDR3 DNA follows: TGTGCCAGCAGCGGACGACAGGGCTACGAGCAGTACTTC. Translation: CASSGRQGYEQYF.

This chain links TRBV29-1 with TRBJ2-7, with TRBD1 matching 10 bases. CDR1 SQVTM and CDR2 ANQGSEA come from the germline V gene. After removal of 5 bases from V and 3 bases from J, the junction contained 13 bases not matched to a gene. This CDR3 is 16 amino acids long. The CDR3 sequence: CSVFLPNRDRGYEQYF. The CDR3 DNA reads as TGCAGCGTTTTTCTACCAAACAGGGACAGGGGCTACGAGCAGTACTTC.

This rearrangement joins TRBV27 to TRBJ1-1, with a tentative D call TRBD1 (6 bases). Trimming pared 0 bases from V and 7 bases from J, leaving 9 bases between. The CDR3 consists of 13 residues. Germline V gives CDR1 MNHEY, CDR2 SMNVEV (reference sequence). As DNA, the CDR3 is TGTGCCAGCAGTTTATCGAGGGGGAATGAAGCTTTCTTT. Its protein is CASSLSRGNEAFF.

This rearrangement joins TRBV29-1 to TRBJ2-7; 9 nucleotides line up with TRBD1. J lost 3 bases, V lost 2 bases, and 11 bases had no gene match. CDR3 length: 16 residues. Germline V gives CDR1 SQVTM, CDR2 ANQGSEA. The DNA of the CDR3 is TGCAGCGTTGAAATCTCCGGGACAGGGTTTTTCTACGAGCAGTACTTC. Its protein is CSVEISGTGFFYEQYF.

This clone was seen only once. V gene TRBV6-2 or TRBV6-3 combines with J gene TRBJ2-7; 9 bases agree with TRBD2. The CDR3 totals 16 residues. V lost 4 bases to trimming and J lost 4 bases; unmatched junction nucleotides: 11. From germline, CDR1 is MNHEY and CDR2 SVGEGT. The chain's CDR3 is CASSSQTSGPGYEQYF. Written as DNA, the CDR3 is TGTGCCAGCAGTTCCCAAACTAGCGGGCCAGGTTACGAGCAGTACTTC.

V and J are TRBV5-6 and TRBJ2-7; D is unresolved. The germline gives CDR1 SGHDT, CDR2 YYEEEE. V was trimmed by 0 bases and J by 3 bases, leaving 16 bases between them. The CDR3 loop spans 16 amino acids. The CDR3 bases are TGTGCCAGCAGCTTGGGCCAGGCCCTTGCCCACTACGAGCAGTACTTC. Translating it yields CASSLGQALAHYEQYF.

This clone was counted only a few times. The chain links TRBV11-2 to TRBJ2-7; tentative D call: TRBD2 (5 bases). The ends were cut back, 3 bases at V and 5 bases at J, with 17 bases in the middle. This CDR3 is built from 15 residues. In germline, CDR1 is SGHAT, CDR2 FQNNGV. CDR3 coding DNA: TGTGCCAGCAGCTTTTGGGGTGGGGAGCTCGACGAGCAGTACTTC. This encodes CASSFWGGELDEQYF.

The CDR3 DNA reads as TGCGCCAGCAGGCGGGACGAATCCCACAATGAGCAGTTCTTC. It translates to CASRRDESHNEQFF. The V call is TRBV5-1, the J call TRBJ2-1, with a possible D match to TRBD2 (6 bases). This CDR3 spans 14 amino acids. V was pared by 5 bases and J by 5 bases, with 14 bases between. The germline gives CDR1 SGHRS, CDR2 YFSETQ.

This rearrangement joins TRBV28 to TRBJ2-1; 12 nucleotides match TRBD2. V gave up 5 bases and J gave up 7 bases; unmatched junction bases: 12. In germline, CDR1 is MDHEN, CDR2 SYDVKM. The CDR3 extends over 17 amino acids. DNA of the CDR3: TGTGCCAGCAGTCCCCTAACAACTAGCGGGAGGAGGAATGAGCAGTTCTTC. It encodes CASSPLTTSGRRNEQFF.

The rearrangement joins TRBV20-1 to TRBJ1-1, with D unclear. V lost 3 bases to trimming and J lost 7 bases, with 9 bases between them. The CDR3 sequence is 11 residues long. The germline V gene has CDR1 DFQATT and CDR2 SNEGSKA (reference sequence). The CDR3 nucleotides are TGCAGTGCTAGTTGGGCAGATGAAGCTTTCTTT. Amino acid sequence: CSASWADEAFF.

This chain links TRBV6-5 with TRBJ1-1; maybe TRBD1 (5 bases). Trimming took 4 bases from V and 4 from J, leaving 13 bases between them. The CDR3 loop spans 14 amino acids. Germline-derived CDR1 and CDR2 are MNHEY and SVGAGI. The CDR3: CASSFLGGGTEAFF. As DNA, the CDR3 is TGTGCCAGCAGTTTCCTTGGGGGGGGCACTGAAGCTTTCTTT.

The chain is built from TRBV28 and TRBJ1-2; 8 bases fit TRBD1. V shed 4 bases and J 4 bases; nucleotides not matched to a gene: 8. The CDR3 sequence is 15 residues long. Germline V CDR1 and CDR2: MDHEN, SYDVKM. This chain's CDR3 is CASSSNPRGPYGYTF. The CDR3 DNA is TGTGCCAGCAGTTCCAATCCCAGGGGGCCCTATGGCTACACCTTC.

This clone occurred a few times. The rearrangement uses TRBV7-3 and TRBJ2-5; 8 nucleotides line up with TRBD1. Germline V gene lookup returns CDR1 SGHTA and CDR2 FQGTGA. J lost 5 bases, V lost 5 bases, and 4 bases had no gene match. The CDR3 has 13 residues. The DNA for the CDR3 is TGTGCCAGCAGCCCCGGACAGGGCGAGACCCAGTACTTC. It codes for CASSPGQGETQYF.